These 14 T cell receptor beta chains were all obtained from the same sample, sequenced in a study of cytomegalovirus exposure and HLA in healthy donors. The repertoire was sequenced with immunoSEQ multiplex PCR; TCRdb's copy has only in-frame clones and lacks some. This table has about 130,000 clones, almost 90% appearing once. The sample taken for sequencing was PBMCs. These receptor sequences come from a man aged 25 to 40 in good health and CMV-seronegative.

This chain connects TRBV5-1 to TRBJ1-4; 7 nucleotides agree with TRBD1. With V trimmed by 7 bases and J by 8 bases, 14 bases remained unmatched. Looked up from germline, CDR1 is SGHRS and CDR2 is YFSETQ. The CDR3 is made up of 15 amino acids. CDR3 sequence (DNA): TGCGCCAGCCGACAGGGAAGTGTATATATGGAAAAACTGTTTTTT. Protein: CASRQGSVYMEKLFF.

Here the CDR3 DNA reads TGTGCCAGCAGCTTAGGGGTGGGGAAGCGGGATGAGCAGTTCTTC. It encodes CASSLGVGKRDEQFF. The rearrangement links TRBV7-3 to TRBJ2-1; the D gene is possibly TRBD2 (6 bases). The CDR3 sequence is 15 residues long. From germline, CDR1 is SGHTA and CDR2 FQGTGA. Trimming shortened V by 2 bases and J by 8 bases, and 16 bases separated the two germline ends.

This clone showed up many times. V usage is TRBV30 and J usage is TRBJ2-2, with D possibly matching TRBD2 (5 bases). The V end was cut by 0 bases, the J end by 5 bases, with 13 bases between. The CDR3 is made up of 15 amino acids. CDR1 GTSNPN and CDR2 SVGIG come from the germline V gene (reference sequence). The CDR3 is CAWSVKALATGELFF. In DNA form, the CDR3 reads TGTGCCTGGAGTGTAAAGGCTTTAGCGACCGGGGAGCTGTTTTTT. Using reference TRBV30 and TRBJ2-2 for the parts outside the CDR3, the full variable domain is SQTIHQWPATLVQPVGSPLSLECTVEGTSNPNLYWYRQAAGRGLQLLFYSVGIGQISSEVPQNLSASRPQDRQFILSSKKLLLSDSGFYLCAWSVKALATGELFFGEGSRLTVL.

V gene TRBV11-2 combines with J gene TRBJ2-7; TRBD2 agrees at 7 bases. Germline CDR1 reads SGHAT; CDR2 reads FQNNGV. V was pared by 1 base and J by 7 bases, with 10 bases of the junction left unmatched. The CDR3 is made up of 15 amino acids. In DNA form, the CDR3 reads TGTGCCAGCAGCTTAGTGGACGGGAGGCCCTGGGAGCAGTACTTC. The encoded protein is CASSLVDGRPWEQYF. Full variable domain (remainder filled in from reference TRBV11-2 and TRBJ2-7): EAGVAQSPRYKIIEKRQSVAFWCNPISGHATLYWYQQILGQGPKLLIQFQNNGVVDDSQLPKDRFSAERLKGVDSTLKIQPAKLEDSAVYLCASSLVDGRPWEQYFGPGTRLTVT.

This clone was seen only once. The V and J genes are TRBV27 and TRBJ1-2; D possibly corresponds to TRBD1 (6 bases). Trimming took off 5 bases at V and 8 bases at J, with 12 bases between the two ends. Germline lookup yields CDR1 MNHEY and CDR2 SMNVEV (reference sequence). The CDR3 loop spans 12 amino acids. The CDR3 reads CASSQGGYGYTF. The CDR3 DNA reads as TGTGCCAGCAGTCAAGGGGGATACGGCTACACCTTC.

The CDR3 DNA sequence: TGTGCCAGCAGCGTGGGGCCCGGACGGGATGAGCAGTTCTTC. This gives the protein CASSVGPGRDEQFF. The chain is built from TRBV9 and TRBJ2-1, with a possible D match to TRBD1 (5 bases). CDR3 length: 14 residues. The germline V and J ends were trimmed by 2 bases and 8 bases, with 14 bases remaining between them. Germline V CDR1 and CDR2: SGDLS, YYNGEE. Full variable domain (outside the CDR3, taken from reference TRBV9 and TRBJ2-1): DSGVTQTPKHLITATGQRVTLRCSPRSGDLSVYWYQQSLDQGLQFLIQYYNGEERAKGNILERFSAQQFPDLHSELNLSSLELGDSALYFCASSVGPGRDEQFFGPGTRLTVL.

J is TRBJ2-3 and V is TRBV6-9; 7 bases align to TRBD2. Germline V gene data show CDR1 as MNHGY and CDR2 as SVAAGI. The CDR3 is 16 amino acids. V was clipped by 1 base and J by 0 bases; unmatched bases: 4. The CDR3 bases are TGTGCCAGCAGTTATTGGGATAGCGGGAGCACAGATACGCAGTATTTT. Protein sequence: CASSYWDSGSTDTQYF.

V gene TRBV7-8 combines with J gene TRBJ1-1, with D perhaps matching TRBD1 (6 bases). The CDR3 extends over 15 amino acids. CDR1 and CDR2 (germline): SGHVS, FQNEAQ. V dropped 6 bases and J dropped 1 base, with 15 bases sitting between them. The CDR3 loop reads CASRNEGGGNTEAFF. The CDR3, as DNA: TGTGCCAGCAGGAACGAGGGAGGGGGGAACACTGAAGCTTTCTTT.

This sequence joins TRBV5-4 and TRBJ2-7; 7 bases are a match to TRBD1. Germline V lookup: CDR1 SGHNT, CDR2 YYREEE (reference sequence). The junction had 5 bases not matched to a gene; V was cut back by 2 bases and J by 3 bases. The CDR3 is made up of 14 amino acids. Written as DNA, the CDR3 is TGTGCCAGCAGCTTCCGGGACAGTAACTACGAGCAGTACTTC. Protein sequence: CASSFRDSNYEQYF.

This chain connects TRBV19 to TRBJ1-5; D possibly corresponds to TRBD1 (6 bases). The CDR3 is made up of 15 amino acids. Germline-derived CDR1 and CDR2 are LNHDA and SQIVND (reference sequence). V lost 2 bases to trimming and J lost 3 bases, with 11 bases between them. In DNA form, the CDR3 reads TGTGCCAGTAGTATATCCGGACAGTTCAATCAGCCCCAGCATTTT. Translated, it gives CASSISGQFNQPQHF.

The gene calls are TRBV5-1 and TRBJ2-3; the match to TRBD2 covers 9 bases. V was pared by 0 bases and J by 4 bases, with 6 bases of the junction left unmatched. CDR3 length equals 16 residues. Looked up from germline, CDR1 is SGHRS and CDR2 is YFSETQ. This CDR3 reads CASSLAEREAADTQYF. CDR3 DNA sequence: TGCGCCAGCAGCTTGGCCGAGCGGGAGGCCGCAGATACGCAGTATTTT.

The chain uses TRBV5-6 and TRBJ2-5; D uncertain. CDR1 SGHDT and CDR2 YYEEEE come from the germline V gene. CDR3 length: 15 residues. Trimming took off 4 bases at V and 5 bases at J, with 18 bases between the two ends. The CDR3 here is CASSTTPTSGETQYF. CDR3 DNA sequence: TGTGCCAGCAGCACGACCCCTACCTCCGGGGAGACCCAGTACTTC.

The genes are TRBV19 and TRBJ1-1, with D hard to call. Germline V gene data show CDR1 as LNHDA and CDR2 as SQIVND (reference sequence). CDR3 size: 12 residues. The germline V and J ends were trimmed by 7 bases and 4 bases, with 10 bases remaining between them. The CDR3 DNA sequence: TGTGCCAGTAATAAGGCGGGCACTGAAGCTTTCTTT. This gives the protein CASNKAGTEAFF.

The CDR3 sequence is CASSEAGNKNIQYF. CDR3 DNA sequence: TGTGCCAGCAGCGAGGCGGGGAACAAAAACATTCAGTACTTC. The chain recombines TRBV2 with TRBJ2-4, with D possibly being TRBD2 (6 bases). The germline V gene has CDR1 SNHLY and CDR2 FYNNEI. The CDR3 contains 14 residues. The V and J ends lost 6 bases and 3 bases respectively, with 12 bases between them.